The 15 T cell receptor beta chains in this list originate from one sample, sequenced in a study of OX40 agonist ivuxolimab in advanced cancers. TCRdb keeps only in-frame clones here, not all; method: immunoSEQ multiplex PCR. The table records tens of thousands of clones, about 88% of them present only once. The starting material was CD4+ or CD8+ T cells sorted from blood, obtained in a trial of the OX40 agonist ivuxolimab. The source is an adult with an advanced solid tumor such as melanoma, head and neck, liver or kidney cancer.

The chain is built from TRBV5-1 and TRBJ2-1, with D hard to call. The CDR3 covers 12 residues. Trimming removed 0 bases from V and 7 bases from J, with 5 bases in between. Germline CDR1 is SGHRS and CDR2 is YFSETQ. CDR3 region: CASSLEGNEQFF. In nucleotides, the CDR3 is TGCGCCAGCAGCTTGGAAGGGAATGAGCAGTTCTTC. Together with reference TRBV5-1 and TRBJ2-1, the CDR3 gives the full variable domain: KAGVTQTPRYLIKTRGQQVTLSCSPISGHRSVSWYQQTPGQGLQFLFEYFSETQRNKGNFPGRFSGRQFSNSRSEMNVSTLELGDSALYLCASSLEGNEQFFGPGTRLTVL.

The chain has TRBV7-3 and TRBJ2-5; a weak D match, TRBD1 (6 bases). The CDR3 consists of 13 residues. Trimming pared 4 bases from V and 5 bases from J, leaving 11 bases between. The V gene's germline CDR1 is SGHTA and CDR2 FQGTGA. The CDR3 region has the DNA TGTGCCAGCAGCTCGACAGGTCTGGAGACCCAGTACTTC. Residues: CASSSTGLETQYF.

This clone showed up just once. V gene TRBV11-2 combines with J gene TRBJ2-1, with TRBD2 identical over 8 bases. V shed 0 bases, J shed 6 bases, and the junction held 1 base outside the gene matches. Germline V gene lookup returns CDR1 SGHAT and CDR2 FQNNGV. CDR3 length: 14 residues. The CDR3 DNA reads TGTGCCAGCAGCTTAGAACTAGCGGTCAATGAGCAGTTCTTC. It specifies CASSLELAVNEQFF.

This chain links TRBV7-2 with TRBJ1-1; possibly TRBD1 for D (5 bases). The CDR3 is 15 amino acids. The V gene's germline CDR1 is SGHTA and CDR2 FQGNSA. Trimming removed 0 bases at V and 1 base at J, with 9 bases between. The CDR3 here is CASSLAGGGNTEAFF. CDR3 nucleotides: TGTGCCAGCAGCTTAGCCGGGGGTGGGAACACTGAAGCTTTCTTT.

This rearrangement joins TRBV5-4 to TRBJ1-1, with D perhaps matching TRBD1 (6 bases). The CDR3 is 13 residues long. V lost 10 bases to trimming and J lost 0 bases, with 13 bases between them. Germline V gene lookup returns CDR1 SGHNT and CDR2 YYREEE (reference sequence). CDR3 bases: TGTGCCGGAGGGAGGGGGTTGAACACTGAAGCTTTCTTT. Its protein is CAGGRGLNTEAFF.

J is TRBJ1-1 and V is TRBV6-5; TRBD1 agrees at 7 bases. J lost 10 bases, V lost 6 bases, and 11 bases had no gene match. Germline V gene sequence: CDR1 MNHEY, CDR2 SVGAGI. The CDR3 sequence is 13 residues long. The CDR3 here is CASSRGTAWGAFF. In nucleotides, the CDR3 is TGTGCCAGCAGCCGAGGGACAGCCTGGGGAGCTTTCTTT.

The chain joins TRBV4-2 to TRBJ1-1; D ambiguous. The V gene lost 0 bases and the J gene lost 1 base, with 9 bases spanning the gap. The CDR3 totals 15 residues. The germline V gene encodes CDR1 LGHNA and CDR2 YNFKEQ. The chain's CDR3 is CASSQETSRNTEAFF. The CDR3 nucleotides read TGTGCCAGCAGCCAAGAGACAAGTCGGAACACTGAAGCTTTCTTT.

The CDR3 DNA is TGTGCCAGCAGTAAAGACAGTTTCTTCTCCTACGAGCAGTACTTC. It is translated as CASSKDSFFSYEQYF. The chain has TRBV14 and TRBJ2-7, with D maybe TRBD1 (5 bases). Trimming stripped 6 bases from V and 0 bases from J, with 15 bases between. CDR1 is SGHDN and CDR2 is FVKESK in the germline V gene. CDR3 size: 15 residues.

Notes on this clone: A junction end diverges from the germline sequence, so it may reflect a read error. At the DNA level, this CDR3 is encoded by other sequences in the same sample as well. The CDR3 sequence: CASSSTYNSPRPF. CDR3 bases: TGTGCCAGCAGTTCTACCTATAATTCACCCCGTCCCTTT. The gene calls are TRBV2 and TRBJ1-6; D gene uncertain. Looked up from germline, CDR1 is SNHLY and CDR2 is FYNNEI. CDR3 length equals 13 residues.

The rearrangement uses TRBV5-4 and TRBJ2-1; D not resolved. The length of the CDR3 is 13 residues. Germline V gene lookup returns CDR1 SGHNT and CDR2 YYREEE (reference sequence). The germline V and J ends were trimmed by 0 bases and 7 bases, with 8 bases remaining between them. The CDR3 nucleotides read TGTGCCAGCAGCTTGGCCAGGCTAAATGAGCAGTTCTTC. Translation gives CASSLARLNEQFF.

This chain joins TRBV29-1 and TRBJ1-1; TRBD1 matches at 7 bases. V trimming: 7 bases; J trimming: 4 bases; junction bases outside the gene matches: 3. Germline V CDR1 and CDR2: SQVTM, ANQGSEA. The CDR3 runs to 11 residues. CDR3 in amino acids: CSGQGGTEAFF. The CDR3 DNA is TGCAGCGGTCAGGGGGGCACTGAAGCTTTCTTT.

The gene calls are TRBV19 and TRBJ2-5, with D perhaps TRBD1 (6 bases). Trimming pared 8 bases from V and 2 bases from J, leaving 21 bases between. This CDR3 is 16 amino acids long. Germline CDR1 reads LNHDA; CDR2 reads SQIVND (reference sequence). The CDR3 DNA follows: TGTGCCAGTCATCGCCCCATGGACAGCCGACAAGAGACCCAGTACTTC. Residues: CASHRPMDSRQETQYF.

This clone was detected only once. The V and J genes are TRBV5-1 and TRBJ1-6, with D tentatively TRBD1 (6 bases). CDR1 is SGHRS, CDR2 YFSETQ, per germline. There are 15 residues in the CDR3. V lost 5 bases to trimming and J lost 8 bases, with 17 bases between them. Written as DNA, the CDR3 is TGCGCCAGCAGTCAGGGGCCCAGGAGGGATTCACCCCTCCACTTT. Protein: CASSQGPRRDSPLHF.

V gene TRBV19 combines with J gene TRBJ2-5; 7 nucleotides line up with TRBD2. From germline, CDR1 is LNHDA and CDR2 SQIVND (reference sequence). V trimming: 4 bases; J trimming: 3 bases; junction bases outside the gene matches: 5. The CDR3 has 14 residues. The CDR3 reads CASSTGLTKETQYF. Written as DNA, the CDR3 is TGTGCCAGTAGTACGGGACTAACAAAAGAGACCCAGTACTTC.

V is TRBV6-6 and J is TRBJ2-3; 7 bases fit TRBD1. Unmatched junction bases numbered 3, after V lost 6 bases and J lost 0 bases. This CDR3 has 14 residues. Germline-derived CDR1 and CDR2 are MNHNY and SVGAGI (reference sequence). The CDR3 here is CASRVTGSTDTQYF. CDR3 coding DNA: TGTGCCAGCAGGGTGACAGGGAGCACAGATACGCAGTATTTT.